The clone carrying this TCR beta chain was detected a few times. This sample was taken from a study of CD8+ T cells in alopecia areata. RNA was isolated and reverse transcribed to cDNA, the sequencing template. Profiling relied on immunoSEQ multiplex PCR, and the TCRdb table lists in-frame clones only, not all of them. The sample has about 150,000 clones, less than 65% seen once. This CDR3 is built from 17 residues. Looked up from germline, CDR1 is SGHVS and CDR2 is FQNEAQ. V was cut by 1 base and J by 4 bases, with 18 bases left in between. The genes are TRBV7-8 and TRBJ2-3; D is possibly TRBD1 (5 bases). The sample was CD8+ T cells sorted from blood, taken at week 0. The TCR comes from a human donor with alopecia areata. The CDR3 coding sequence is TGTGCCAGCAGCTTAGTCGAACCGTGGGTGACAGCAGATACGCAGTATTTT. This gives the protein CASSLVEPWVTADTQYF.